This entry concerns a single TCR beta chain. Its antigen is unidentified. Isolated RNA was reverse transcribed in full, so expressed TCRB transcripts were sequenced. Using immunoSEQ multiplex PCR, the repertoire was profiled, and TCRdb retains in-frame clones only, with some absent. Among about 620,000 clones listed, around 15% were seen once. These data belong to a study of beta chain features in type 1 diabetes. Study-level findings and limits: It was among patients, rather than healthy donors, that naive, central memory and Treg TCRB repertoires appeared more similar. Among type 1 diabetes patients, VDJ junctions had fewer insertions and more deletions.

Markers CD45RO/CCR7/CD25/CD127/CD95/CD27 served to sort CD4+ naive, central memory, regulatory and stem cell-like memory cells. Germline CDR1 MNHNS, CDR2 SASEGT. The CDR3 runs 14 residues. After removal of 6 bases from V and 1 base from J, the junction contained 5 bases not matched to a gene. The rearrangement joins TRBV6-1 to TRBJ1-2, with 7 nucleotides matching TRBD1. Material for sequencing was naive CD4+ T cells from blood. The source of this sequence is a young man in good health. The CDR3 DNA reads TGTGCCAGCAGACTGACAGGGTTTAACTATGGCTACACCTTC. It yields the protein CASRLTGFNYGYTF.